The clone carrying this T cell receptor beta chain was observed a handful of times. A single record per CDR3 protein comes from TCRdb applying MiXCR to the 5' RACE reads. The repertoire holds around 53,000 distinct CDR3 sequences, 12% seen once, with approximately 24% in the top ten. Per the germline V gene, CDR1 is DFQATT and CDR2 is SNEGSKA (reference sequence). With 6 bases removed from V and 1 base from J, the gap between germline ends came to 19 bases. This CDR3 spans 15 amino acids. This sample was included in a study of T-cell memory formation after mild COVID-19. The V gene is TRBV20-1, the J gene TRBJ2-7, with a tentative D call TRBD1 (6 bases). Material: PBMCs or a T cell subset sorted from them (not recorded which). The source is a young man who had mild COVID-19 (a few samples of this study predate the infection). Cell type and time point are not known. CDR3 sequence: CSAPDRSQTSYEQYF. The CDR3 nucleotides are TGCAGTGCCCCTGACAGGTCGCAAACGTCCTACGAGCAGTACTTC.